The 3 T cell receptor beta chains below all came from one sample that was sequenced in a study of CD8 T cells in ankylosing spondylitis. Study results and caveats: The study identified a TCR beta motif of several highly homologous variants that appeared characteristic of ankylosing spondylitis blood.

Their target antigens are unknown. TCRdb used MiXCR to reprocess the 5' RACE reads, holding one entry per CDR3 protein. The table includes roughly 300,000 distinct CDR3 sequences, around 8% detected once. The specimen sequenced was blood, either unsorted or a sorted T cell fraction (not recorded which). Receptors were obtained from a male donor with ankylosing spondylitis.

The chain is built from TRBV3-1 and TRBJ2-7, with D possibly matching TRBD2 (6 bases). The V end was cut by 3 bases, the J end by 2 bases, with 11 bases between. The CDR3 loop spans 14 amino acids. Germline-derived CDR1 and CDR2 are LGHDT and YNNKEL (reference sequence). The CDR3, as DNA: TGTGCCAGCAGCCATCTTGGAGGGACCTACGAGCAGTACTTC. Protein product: CASSHLGGTYEQYF.

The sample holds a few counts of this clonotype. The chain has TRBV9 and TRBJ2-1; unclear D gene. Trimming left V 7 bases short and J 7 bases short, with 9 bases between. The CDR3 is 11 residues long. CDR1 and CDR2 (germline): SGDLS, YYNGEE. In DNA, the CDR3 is TGTGCCAGCGGAAAGGGTAATGAGCAGTTCTTC. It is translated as CASGKGNEQFF.

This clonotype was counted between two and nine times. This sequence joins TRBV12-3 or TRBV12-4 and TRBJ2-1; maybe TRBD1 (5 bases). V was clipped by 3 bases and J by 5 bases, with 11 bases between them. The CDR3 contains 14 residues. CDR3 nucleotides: TGTGCCAGCAGTTTTTTCGACAGCAACAATGAGCAGTTCTTC. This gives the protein CASSFFDSNNEQFF.